A selection of T cell receptor beta chains follows, all from one sample in a study of STAT5B mutations in CD4+ large granular lymphocyte leukemia. Generated by immunoSEQ multiplex PCR, the TCRdb table keeps only in-frame clones and is missing some. Of roughly 30,000 clones in the sample, roughly 72% were seen once. Sample: CD4+ T cells from blood buffy coats. These receptors were taken from a human donor in good health. Both conserved end residues are part of each CDR3. Clone size is stated in some rows and not others, as once, few, many or a class when expanded.

size	J	V	CDR3
.	TRBJ2-3	TRBV4-3	CASSQEMRGATDTQYF
.	TRBJ1-2	TRBV7-2	CASSSDRGPFGYTF
.	TRBJ2-5	TRBV7-9	CASSQYQETQYF
.	TRBJ2-1	TRBV19	CASSVSALAGGRNEQFF
.	TRBJ2-5	TRBV7-2	CASGGGETQYF
.	TRBJ1-3	TRBV9	CASSAVMGSGNTIYF
few	TRBJ1-2	TRBV4-1	CASSQDDLDRIYGYTF
.	TRBJ2-3	TRBV5-1	CASSLADTQYF
.	TRBJ1-5	TRBV7-2	CASSLTGDQPQHF
once	TRBJ1-2	TRBV5-4	CASSLDTANYGYTF
.	TRBJ1-2	TRBV11-3	CASSLVGRGFYGYTF
.	TRBJ2-1	TRBV5-4	CASSLGGPGEQFF
.	TRBJ2-7	TRBV7-8	CASSLLGGPYEQYF
.	TRBJ1-1	TRBV6-5	CASSSPGLNTEAFF
.	TRBJ1-5	TRBV6-6	CASKKLGQNNQPQHF
.	TRBJ1-2	TRBV5-8	CASSWTGIVGGYTF
few	TRBJ1-1	TRBV14	CASSRGDRRAFF
.	TRBJ1-6	TRBV15	CATSRDTQSNSPLHF
.	TRBJ2-2	TRBV5-4	CASSAMRQAREELFF
.	TRBJ2-2	TRBV9	CASSGGGIANTGELFF
.	TRBJ2-1	TRBV10-3	CAITLQGYGEQFF
few	TRBJ2-2	TRBV7-6	CASSSYDRATGELFF
.	TRBJ2-1	TRBV5-1	CASSLGQGPYNEQFF
.	TRBJ2-2	TRBV5-1	CASSPGQGLTNTGELFF
.	TRBJ2-5	TRBV7-2	CASSPRGALETQYF
.	TRBJ2-7	TRBV5-4	CASSLGRTAVYEQYF
few	TRBJ1-6	TRBV5-4	CASRAGPQRDSPLHF
.	TRBJ1-5	TRBV4-1	CASSQAGDQPQHF
.	TRBJ2-6	TRBV5-1	CASSPHPQVSGANVLTF
once	TRBJ1-2	TRBV20-1	CSGREDYGYTF
.	TRBJ2-1	TRBV7-2	CASSSNRYNEQFF
.	TRBJ1-2	TRBV18	CASSTQGLVGYTF
.	TRBJ2-7	TRBV5-4	CASSLASETGYYEQYF
.	TRBJ1-4	TRBV5-1	CASTLGGTDNEKLFF
once	TRBJ1-2	TRBV5-8	CASSNLNNYGYTF
few	TRBJ2-7	TRBV5-4	CASSPPGSSYEQYF
.	TRBJ1-4	TRBV10-3	CAISDAQGRNEKLFF
.	TRBJ1-4	TRBV6-5	CASSYRGQMGEKLFF
.	TRBJ2-1	TRBV7-2	CASRRDRGAYNEQFF
.	TRBJ2-3	TRBV28	CASSSLRTPGSHTQYF
.	TRBJ2-7	TRBV5-4	CASGQRGAIYEQYF